These 10 T cell receptor beta chains originate from one sample sequenced in a study of graft-versus-host responses after intestinal transplantation. This table comes from immunoSEQ multiplex PCR, and its TCRdb copy is limited to in-frame clones, with some not included. The sample yields 80,000 or so clones, about nine tenths seen once. The sequencing here drew on PBMCs, taken 98 days after intestinal transplantation. These receptors were taken from a human patient who received an intestinal transplant, so some T cells may come from the graft donor.

A single count supports this clone. CDR3 sequence (DNA): TGTGCCACCAGCAGAGATTCGGACCGTAAAGGCTCTGGGGCCAACGTCCTGACTTTC. This codes for CATSRDSDRKGSGANVLTF. The V gene is TRBV15, the J gene TRBJ2-6; unclear D gene. This CDR3 has 19 residues. V was shortened by 0 bases and J by 0 bases, with 15 bases between the two germline ends. Germline-derived CDR1 and CDR2 are LNHNV and YYDKDF (reference sequence). Full variable domain (missing parts from reference TRBV15 and TRBJ2-6): DAMVIQNPRYQVTQFGKPVTLSCSQTLNHNVMYWYQQKSSQAPKLLFHYYDKDFNNEADTPDNFQSRRPNTSFCFLDIRSPGLGDTAMYLCATSRDSDRKGSGANVLTFGAGSRLTVL.

This chain connects TRBV1 to TRBJ2-1; TRBD2 is the table's D call and was not checked against the DNA. TRBV1 is noted as a pseudogene. There are 14 residues in the CDR3. The CDR3 sequence: CTSSLSGVYNEQFF. CDR3 sequence (DNA): TGCACCAGCAGCCTGAGCGGGGTATACAATGAGCAGTTCTTC.

The chain couples TRBV7-9 to TRBJ2-7, with 9 bases that match TRBD1. The CDR3 contains 15 residues. Germline values: CDR1 SEHNR, CDR2 FQNEAQ (reference sequence). Losses at the gene ends were 0 bases for V and 3 bases for J; bases not matched to a gene: 3. The CDR3 sequence: CASSLATGGSYEQYF. CDR3 DNA: TGTGCCAGCAGCTTAGCTACAGGGGGCAGCTACGAGCAGTACTTC.

This rearrangement joins TRBV11-2 to TRBJ1-1; no clear D gene. Germline CDR1 and CDR2: SGHAT and FQNNGV. Trimming pared 5 bases from V and 1 base from J, leaving 14 bases between. The CDR3 is 15 amino acids. Here the CDR3 DNA reads TGTGCCAGCAGCCTCCACCCCCGGGAGAACACTGAAGCTTTCTTT. Translating gives CASSLHPRENTEAFF.

This rearrangement joins TRBV7-2 to TRBJ2-3; D remains unclear. From germline, CDR1 is SGHTA and CDR2 FQGNSA. Trimming shortened V by 7 bases and J by 4 bases, and 15 bases separated the two germline ends. The CDR3 length is 14 residues. The CDR3, as DNA: TGTGCCAGCAAACTCTCTTCCCCCCCAGATACGCAGTATTTT. It translates to CASKLSSPPDTQYF.

The rearrangement uses TRBV11-3 and TRBJ2-3; D may be TRBD2 (5 bases). The CDR3 spans 13 residues. Germline loops: CDR1 SGHNT, CDR2 YENEEA. Trimming removed 0 bases at V and 7 bases at J, with 8 bases between. The CDR3 DNA reads as TGTGCCAGCAGCTTAGACCTCGGGAATACGCAGTATTTT. It is translated as CASSLDLGNTQYF.

This chain joins TRBV27 and TRBJ2-7; D is possibly TRBD1 or TRBD2 (5 bases each). The V end was cut by 5 bases, the J end by 2 bases, with 16 bases between. The germline V gene has CDR1 MNHEY and CDR2 SMNVEV (reference sequence). CDR3 length equals 15 residues. The CDR3 DNA follows: TGTGCCAGCAGTGTCGGGGCCGGGGAAACCTACGAGCAGTACTTC. Translated, it gives CASSVGAGETYEQYF.

The V call is TRBV4-1, the J call TRBJ2-1; weak D call: TRBD1 (6 bases). The CDR3 is 13 amino acids. Germline V gene lookup returns CDR1 MGHRA and CDR2 YSYEKL. Trimming cost V 8 bases and J 3 bases, with 11 bases left between them. The CDR3 reads CASEGVNYNEQFF. The CDR3 nucleotides are TGCGCCAGCGAGGGGGTGAACTACAATGAGCAGTTCTTC.

This chain connects TRBV28 to TRBJ2-7; D unresolved. Germline-derived CDR1 and CDR2 are MDHEN and SYDVKM. Between the trimmed V and J ends, which lost 2 bases and 4 bases, there was a span of 6 bases. The CDR3 runs 12 residues. CDR3 protein: CASSLQAYEQYF. CDR3 in DNA: TGTGCCAGCAGTTTACAAGCTTACGAGCAGTACTTC.

The chain has TRBV2 and TRBJ2-5; 12 bases line up with TRBD2. Germline CDR1 SNHLY, CDR2 FYNNEI. Germline trimming cut 6 bases from V and 3 bases from J; bases unmatched to any gene: 14. CDR3 length: 18 amino acids. The CDR3 region has the DNA TGTGCCAGCAGCGCCCGGGCTAGCGGGGGGGCTCGGGAAGAGACCCAGTACTTC. It is translated as CASSARASGGAREETQYF.